This is a list of T cell receptor beta chains from one sample in a study of Ad26.COV2.S vaccination and SARS-CoV-2 variants. Profiling relied on immunoSEQ multiplex PCR, and the TCRdb table lists in-frame clones only, not all of them. Among about 280,000 clones listed, more than 70% were seen once. The input for sequencing was peripheral blood, taken in a trial of Ad26.COV2.S vaccine versus placebo. The receptors shown here come from a person aged 18-65 years who received the Ad26.COV2.S COVID-19 vaccine or a placebo. Both conserved end residues are part of each CDR3. D genes are given only for firm matches. For some rows the clone size is stated as once, few or many, or as a class when expanded; others skip it.

CASSSIPRTGEALYEKLFF,TGTGCCAGCAGTTCCATCCCCCGGACAGGCGAAGCGCTATATGAAAAACTGTTTTTT,TRBV6-2/TRBV6-3,-,TRBD1,TRBJ1-4
CASSLAGLADLRKYNEQFF,TGTGCCAGCAGCTTGGCCGGACTAGCGGACCTTCGTAAGTACAATGAGCAGTTCTTC,TRBV5-6,-,TRBD2,TRBJ2-1
CASSHAGGTNEKLFF,TGCGCCAGCAGCCATGCAGGGGGCACTAATGAAAAACTGTTTTTT,TRBV4-1,-,TRBD1,TRBJ1-4
CASSLDPNQPQHF,TGCGCCAGCAGCCTGGACCCCAATCAGCCCCAGCATTTT,TRBV5-1,-,-,TRBJ1-5
CASSPRTRGNQPQHF,TGTGCCAGCAGTCCTCGGACTCGAGGCAATCAGCCCCAGCATTTT,TRBV27,-,-,TRBJ1-5
CAWRLGLAGRLDTQYF,TGTGCCTGGCGCCTGGGGTTAGCGGGGAGGCTAGATACGCAGTATTTT,TRBV30,-,TRBD2,TRBJ2-3
CASSLWFLPGTSGRETQYF,TGTGCCAGCAGCTTATGGTTCCTTCCCGGGACTAGCGGGAGGGAGACCCAGTACTTC,TRBV7-9,-,TRBD2,TRBJ2-5
CSASNRGRTEAFF,TGCAGTGCTAGTAACAGGGGGAGGACTGAAGCTTTCTTT,TRBV20-1,-,TRBD1,TRBJ1-1
CSVLLRANYGYTF,TGCAGCGTTCTACTTAGGGCTAACTATGGCTACACCTTC,TRBV29-1,-,-,TRBJ1-2
CASRLGDRGTEAFF,TGTGCCAGCAGGTTAGGGGACAGGGGAACTGAAGCTTTCTTT,TRBV27,many,TRBD1,TRBJ1-1
CASSLTGLETQYF,TGTGCCAGCAGCCTGACAGGGCTGGAGACCCAGTACTTC,TRBV5-4,-,TRBD1,TRBJ2-5
CASSTQSSGNTIYF,TGTGCCAGCAGCACGCAGAGTTCTGGAAACACCATATATTTT,TRBV9,-,-,TRBJ1-3
CAWSLGQANYGYTF,TGTGCCTGGAGCCTGGGGCAGGCTAACTATGGCTACACCTTC,TRBV30,-,-,TRBJ1-2
CASSPGQVDEQYF,TGCGCCAGCAGCCCGGGACAGGTCGACGAGCAGTACTTC,TRBV4-1,-,TRBD1,TRBJ2-7
CASSLRFLYEQYF,TGTGCCAGCAGTTTACGTTTTCTCTACGAGCAGTACTTC,TRBV28,-,-,TRBJ2-7